Below, one TCR beta chain is given with its context. What it binds is unknown. In germline, CDR1 is MNHNS, CDR2 SASEGT. The germline V and J ends were trimmed by 5 bases and 1 base, with 12 bases remaining between them. This CDR3 spans 16 amino acids. The data originate from a study of response to subunit inactivated influenza vaccine. Study-level points and caveats: The authors suggested that every seasonal influenza vaccination recruits few new T cells.

MiXCR, run by TCRdb on the RT-PCR reads, gives a single entry per CDR3 protein. This sample carries 450,000 to 550,000 distinct CDR3 sequences, around 25% of them seen once, and the ten largest clones take less than 2.5%. V gene TRBV6-1 combines with J gene TRBJ1-6; no firm D call. The source material was CD4+ T cells sorted from PBMCs, sampled about 5 days after vaccination. The sequence derives from a middle-aged man who received an inactivated influenza vaccine. The CDR3 DNA follows: TGTGCCAGCAGTCGCAATCGCGAATCCTATAATTCACCCCTCCACTTT. Encoded protein: CASSRNRESYNSPLHF.